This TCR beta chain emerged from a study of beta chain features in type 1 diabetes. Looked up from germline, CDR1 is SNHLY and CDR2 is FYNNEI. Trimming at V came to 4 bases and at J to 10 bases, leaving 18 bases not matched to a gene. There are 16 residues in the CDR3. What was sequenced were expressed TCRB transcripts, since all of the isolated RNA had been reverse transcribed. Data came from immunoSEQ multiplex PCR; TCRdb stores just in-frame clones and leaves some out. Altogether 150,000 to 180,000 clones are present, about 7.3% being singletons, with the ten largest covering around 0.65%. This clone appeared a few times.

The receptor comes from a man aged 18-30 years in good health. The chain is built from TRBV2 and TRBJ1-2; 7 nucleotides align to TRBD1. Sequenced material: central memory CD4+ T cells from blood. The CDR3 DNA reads TGTGCCAGCAGTGCTCCAGGGACAGTCGGCGGGTTTGACTACACCTTC. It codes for CASSAPGTVGGFDYTF.